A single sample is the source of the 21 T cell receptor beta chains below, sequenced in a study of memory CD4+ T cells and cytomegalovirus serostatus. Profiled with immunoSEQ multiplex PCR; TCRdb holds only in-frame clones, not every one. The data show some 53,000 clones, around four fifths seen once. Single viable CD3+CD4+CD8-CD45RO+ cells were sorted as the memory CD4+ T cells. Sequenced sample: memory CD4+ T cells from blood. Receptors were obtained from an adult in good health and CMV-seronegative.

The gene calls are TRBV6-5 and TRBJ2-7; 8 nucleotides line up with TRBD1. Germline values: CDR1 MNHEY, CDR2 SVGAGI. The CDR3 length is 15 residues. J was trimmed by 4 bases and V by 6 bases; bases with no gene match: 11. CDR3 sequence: CASSDARQGRYEQYF. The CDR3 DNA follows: TGTGCCAGCAGCGACGCCAGACAGGGGAGGTACGAGCAGTACTTC.

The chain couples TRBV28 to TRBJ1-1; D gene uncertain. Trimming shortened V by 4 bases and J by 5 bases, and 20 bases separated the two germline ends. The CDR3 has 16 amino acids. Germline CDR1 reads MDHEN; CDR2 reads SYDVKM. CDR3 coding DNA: TGTGCCAGCAGTTCCCTCCCCGGCAGGTCGAGGACTGAAGCTTTCTTT. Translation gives CASSSLPGRSRTEAFF.

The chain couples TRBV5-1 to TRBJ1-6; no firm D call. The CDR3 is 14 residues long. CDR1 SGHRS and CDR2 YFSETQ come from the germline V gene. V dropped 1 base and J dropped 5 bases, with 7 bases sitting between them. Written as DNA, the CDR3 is TGCGCCAGCAGCTTGTACGGGAATAATTCACCCCTCCACTTT. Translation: CASSLYGNNSPLHF.

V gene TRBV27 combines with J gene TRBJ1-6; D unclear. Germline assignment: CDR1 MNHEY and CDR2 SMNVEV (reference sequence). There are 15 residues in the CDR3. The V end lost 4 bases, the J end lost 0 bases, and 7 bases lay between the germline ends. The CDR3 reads CASSSPSSYNSPLHF. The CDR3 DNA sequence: TGTGCCAGCAGTTCCCCTAGCTCCTATAATTCACCCCTCCACTTT.

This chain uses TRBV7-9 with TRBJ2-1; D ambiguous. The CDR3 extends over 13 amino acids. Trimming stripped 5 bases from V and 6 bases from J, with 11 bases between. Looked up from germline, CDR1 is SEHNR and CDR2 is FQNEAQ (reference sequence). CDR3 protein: CASSPSVGNEQFF. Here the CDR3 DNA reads TGTGCCAGCAGCCCTTCGGTTGGCAATGAGCAGTTCTTC.

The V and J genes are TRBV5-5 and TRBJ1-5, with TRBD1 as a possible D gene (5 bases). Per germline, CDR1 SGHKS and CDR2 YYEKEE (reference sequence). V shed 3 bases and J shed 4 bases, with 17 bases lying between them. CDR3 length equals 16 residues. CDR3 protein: CASSSAGGERNQPQHF. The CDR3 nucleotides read TGTGCCAGCAGCTCGGCCGGGGGGGAGAGGAATCAGCCCCAGCATTTT.

The DNA of the CDR3 is TGTGCCAGCAGTGAAGTCGTCCTACGGTATCATGATAGCACAGATACGCAGTATTTT. Encoded protein: CASSEVVLRYHDSTDTQYF. This chain links TRBV2 with TRBJ2-3; D is unclear. The V and J ends lost 1 base and 0 bases respectively, with 20 bases between them. The CDR3 loop spans 19 amino acids. Germline-derived CDR1 and CDR2 are SNHLY and FYNNEI.

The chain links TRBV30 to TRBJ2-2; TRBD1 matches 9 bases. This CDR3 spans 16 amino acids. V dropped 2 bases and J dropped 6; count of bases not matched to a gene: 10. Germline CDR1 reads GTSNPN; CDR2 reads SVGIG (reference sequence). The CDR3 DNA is TGTGCCTGGAGTTACCACAGGGGGCGCACCCCCGGGGAGCTGTTTTTT. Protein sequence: CAWSYHRGRTPGELFF.

The CDR3 DNA is TGTGCCAGCAGCTTCAGCCAACAGGGGGCAGGGGGCTACACCTTC. Its protein is CASSFSQQGAGGYTF. The V gene is TRBV7-2, the J gene TRBJ1-2; the match to TRBD1 covers 9 bases. CDR1 is SGHTA, CDR2 FQGNSA, per germline. The CDR3 runs to 15 residues. V lost 3 bases, J lost 8 bases, and 10 bases stayed unmatched.

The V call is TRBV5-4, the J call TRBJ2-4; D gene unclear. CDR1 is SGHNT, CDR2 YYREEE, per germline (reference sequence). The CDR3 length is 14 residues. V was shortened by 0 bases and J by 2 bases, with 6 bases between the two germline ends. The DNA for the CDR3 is TGTGCCAGCAGCTTGGTAGGGACCAAAAACATTCAGTACTTC. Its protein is CASSLVGTKNIQYF.

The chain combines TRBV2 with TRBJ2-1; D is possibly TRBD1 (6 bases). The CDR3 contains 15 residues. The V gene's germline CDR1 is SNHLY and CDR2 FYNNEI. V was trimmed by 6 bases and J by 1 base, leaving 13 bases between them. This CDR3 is CASRLTGQSYNEQFF. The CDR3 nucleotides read TGTGCCAGCAGACTCACAGGGCAGTCCTACAATGAGCAGTTCTTC. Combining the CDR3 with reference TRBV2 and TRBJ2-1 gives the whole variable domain EPEVTQTPSHQVTQMGQEVILRCVPISNHLYFYWYRQILGQKVEFLVSFYNNEISEKSEIFDDQFSVERPDGSNFTLKIRSTKLEDSAMYFCASRLTGQSYNEQFFGPGTRLTVL.

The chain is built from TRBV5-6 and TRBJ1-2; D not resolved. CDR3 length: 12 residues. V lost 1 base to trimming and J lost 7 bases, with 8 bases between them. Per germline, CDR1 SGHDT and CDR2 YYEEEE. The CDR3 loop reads CASSLLGAGYTF. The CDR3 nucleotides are TGTGCCAGCAGCTTGTTGGGAGCTGGCTACACCTTC.

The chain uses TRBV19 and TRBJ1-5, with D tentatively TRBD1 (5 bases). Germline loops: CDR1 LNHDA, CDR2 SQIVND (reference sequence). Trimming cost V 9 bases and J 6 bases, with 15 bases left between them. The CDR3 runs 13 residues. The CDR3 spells CASIRREGQPQHF. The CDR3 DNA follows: TGTGCCAGCATTCGCAGGGAGGGTCAGCCCCAGCATTTT. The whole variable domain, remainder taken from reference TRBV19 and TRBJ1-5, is DGGITQSPKYLFRKEGQNVTLSCEQNLNHDAMYWYRQDPGQGLRLIYYSQIVNDFQKGDIAEGYSVSREKKESFPLTVTSAQKNPTAFYLCASIRREGQPQHFGDGTRLSIL.

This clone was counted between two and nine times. The CDR3 reads CASSRTGGNEKLFF. Written as DNA, the CDR3 is TGTGCCAGCAGTAGGACAGGGGGGAATGAAAAACTGTTTTTT. V and J are TRBV2 and TRBJ1-4; TRBD1 agrees at 10 bases. Per germline, CDR1 SNHLY and CDR2 FYNNEI. The CDR3 extends over 14 amino acids. The junction had 2 bases not matched to a gene; V was cut back by 5 bases and J by 5 bases.

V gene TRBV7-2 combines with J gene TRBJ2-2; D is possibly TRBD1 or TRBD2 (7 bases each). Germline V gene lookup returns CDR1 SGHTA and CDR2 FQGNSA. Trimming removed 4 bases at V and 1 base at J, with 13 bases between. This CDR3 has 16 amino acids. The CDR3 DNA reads TGTGCCAGCAGCTCCCAGGGGGGGCAGAACACCGGGGAGCTGTTTTTT. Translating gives CASSSQGGQNTGELFF.

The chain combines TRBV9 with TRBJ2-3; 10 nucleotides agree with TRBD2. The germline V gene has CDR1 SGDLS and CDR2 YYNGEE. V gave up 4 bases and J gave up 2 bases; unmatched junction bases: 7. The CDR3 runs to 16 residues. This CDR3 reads CASSRSGGDNTDTQYF. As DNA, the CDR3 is TGTGCCAGCAGCCGAAGCGGGGGGGATAACACAGATACGCAGTATTTT.

CDR3 DNA sequence: TGTGCCAGCTCACCCACTAGAGCTAATGAGCAGTTCTTC. It is translated as CASSPTRANEQFF. The genes are TRBV18 and TRBJ2-1; TRBD2 might be the D (5 bases). Germline CDR1 is KGHSH and CDR2 is LQKENI. This CDR3 is built from 13 residues. V lost 3 bases, J lost 7 bases, and 10 bases lay in between. Complete variable domain (other parts from reference TRBV18 and TRBJ2-1): NAGVMQNPRHLVRRRGQEARLRCSPMKGHSHVYWYRQLPEEGLKFMVYLQKENIIDESGMPKERFSAEFPKEGPSILRIQQVVRGDSAAYFCASSPTRANEQFFGPGTRLTVL.

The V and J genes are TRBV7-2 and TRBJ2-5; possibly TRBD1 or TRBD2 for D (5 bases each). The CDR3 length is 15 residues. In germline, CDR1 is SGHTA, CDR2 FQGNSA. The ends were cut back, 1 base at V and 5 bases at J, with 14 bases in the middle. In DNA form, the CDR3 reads TGTGCCAGCAGCTTAGTGACCACGGGGCGGGAGACCCAGTACTTC. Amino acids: CASSLVTTGRETQYF. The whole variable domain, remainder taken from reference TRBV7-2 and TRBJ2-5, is GAGVSQSPSNKVTEKGKDVELRCDPISGHTALYWYRQSLGQGLEFLIYFQGNSAPDKSGLPSDRFSAERTGGSVSTLTIQRTQQEDSAVYLCASSLVTTGRETQYFGPGTRLLVL.

The CDR3 sequence is CAWSRDPLGTEAFF. The CDR3 DNA follows: TGTGCCTGGAGTAGGGACCCTTTAGGCACTGAAGCTTTCTTT. The chain recombines TRBV30 with TRBJ1-1, with a weak D call TRBD1 (5 bases). Trimming removed 2 bases at V and 4 bases at J, with 14 bases between. The CDR3 is made up of 14 amino acids. Germline V gives CDR1 GTSNPN, CDR2 SVGIG (reference sequence).

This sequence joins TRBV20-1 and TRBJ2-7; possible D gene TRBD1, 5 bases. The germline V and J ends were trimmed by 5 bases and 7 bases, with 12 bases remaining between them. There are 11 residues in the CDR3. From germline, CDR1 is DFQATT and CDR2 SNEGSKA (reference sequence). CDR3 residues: CSAGAIGEQYF. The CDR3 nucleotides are TGCAGTGCTGGGGCCATAGGTGAGCAGTACTTC.

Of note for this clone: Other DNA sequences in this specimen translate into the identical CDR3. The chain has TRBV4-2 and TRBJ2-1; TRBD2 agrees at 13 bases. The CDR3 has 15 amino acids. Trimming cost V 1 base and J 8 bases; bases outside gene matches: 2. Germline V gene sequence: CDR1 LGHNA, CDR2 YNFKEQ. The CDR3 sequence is CASSQGTSGGYEQFF. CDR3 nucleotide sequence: TGTGCCAGCAGCCAAGGGACTAGCGGGGGCTATGAGCAGTTCTTC.